This paragraph reports one TCR beta chain. Antigen specificity is unknown. These data originate in a study of T cell responses to AZD1222 COVID-19 vaccine. Clones were read by immunoSEQ multiplex PCR, and TCRdb kept only the in-frame ones, dropping some. The top ten hold roughly 3.4% of the sample, which has approximately 140,000 clones, roughly 90% seen once. The study, taken as a whole, reports: Two doses of AZD1222 preceded a rise in Spike-specific TCR breadth and depth. Epitopes outside B.1.351 and B.1.1.7 mutated regions reportedly drew nearly half of spike TCRs. Among those given AZD1222, only 5 to 7 were seropositive at baseline.

CDR3 length: 12 amino acids. Germline V gene data show CDR1 as SEHNR and CDR2 as FQNEAQ (reference sequence). V lost 4 bases to trimming and J lost 8 bases, with 10 bases between them. The sample here was peripheral blood, taken 28 days after the second AZD1222 dose. This TCR derives from an adult who received the AZD1222 COVID-19 vaccine. The chain combines TRBV7-9 with TRBJ2-3; D is unresolved. The CDR3 nucleotides read TGTGCCAGCAGCTCCGAGCCATTTACGCAGTATTTT. Amino acid sequence: CASSSEPFTQYF. Looking up the rest from reference TRBV7-9 and TRBJ2-3 gives the full variable domain: DTGVSQNPRHKITKRGQNVTFRCDPISEHNRLYWYRQTLGQGPEFLTYFQNEAQLEKSRLLSDRFSAERPKGSFSTLEIQRTEQGDSAMYLCASSSEPFTQYFGPGTRLTVL.